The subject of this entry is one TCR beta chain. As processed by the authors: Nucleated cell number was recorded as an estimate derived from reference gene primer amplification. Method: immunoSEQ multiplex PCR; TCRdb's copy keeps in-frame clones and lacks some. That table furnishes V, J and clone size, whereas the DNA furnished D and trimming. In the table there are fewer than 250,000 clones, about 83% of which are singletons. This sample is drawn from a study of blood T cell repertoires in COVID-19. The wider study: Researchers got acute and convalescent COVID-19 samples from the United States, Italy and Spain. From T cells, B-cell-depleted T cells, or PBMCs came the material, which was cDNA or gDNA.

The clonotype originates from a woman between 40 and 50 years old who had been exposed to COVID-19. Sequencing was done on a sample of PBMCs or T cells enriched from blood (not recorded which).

The CDR3 DNA sequence: TGTGCCAGCAGTTACTCGACAGCCCCTAACTATGGCTACACCTTC. Translation gives CASSYSTAPNYGYTF. V is TRBV6-5 and J is TRBJ1-2, with D tentatively TRBD1 (5 bases). V gave up 0 bases and J gave up 0 bases, with 8 bases separating them. The CDR3 sequence is 15 residues long. Germline values: CDR1 MNHEY, CDR2 SVGAGI.